The 24 T cell receptor beta chains reported below all come from one sample, sequenced in a study of blood T cell repertoires in COVID-19. TCRdb keeps only in-frame clones here, not all; method: immunoSEQ multiplex PCR. The sample gives 100,000 or so clones, 81% of which show up once; 30% to 45% is in the top ten. Material: peripheral blood. These receptors originate from a man at least 80 years old with acute or convalescent COVID-19.

V usage is TRBV28 and J usage is TRBJ1-1, with 7 positions matching TRBD1. CDR1 MDHEN and CDR2 SYDVKM come from the germline V gene. Unmatched junction bases numbered 17, after V lost 5 bases and J lost 11 bases. The CDR3 is 15 amino acids. The CDR3 coding sequence is TGTGCCAGCAGTCAAAGAGGGGACGTGACAGGGTACGCTTTCTTT. It codes for CASSQRGDVTGYAFF.

As regards this clone: A read error may account for a junction end that differs from germline. The V and J genes are TRBV5-1 and TRBJ1-4; D ambiguous. This CDR3 is built from 14 residues. CDR1 and CDR2 (germline): SGHRS, YFSETQ. The CDR3 region has the DNA TGCGCCAGCAGCTTGAGTGCAACTGATGAAAAACTGTTTTTT. It codes for CASSLSATDEKLFF.

This rearrangement joins TRBV28 to TRBJ1-3, with TRBD1 matching 10 bases. V lost 5 bases and J lost 0; bases outside the gene matches: 4. This CDR3 region has 16 residues. Germline V lookup: CDR1 MDHEN, CDR2 SYDVKM. The CDR3 region has the DNA TGTGCCAGCAGTGGACAGGGGGGTTACTCTGGAAACACCATATATTTT. Its protein is CASSGQGGYSGNTIYF.

The chain joins TRBV7-8 to TRBJ2-7; 7 bases fit TRBD1. The CDR3 is made up of 13 amino acids. V dropped 4 bases and J dropped 1; count of bases not matched to a gene: 1. The germline V gene encodes CDR1 SGHVS and CDR2 FQNEAQ. CDR3 nucleotides: TGTGCCAGCAGCTCGGGACAGTCCTACGAGCAGTACTTC. Translated: CASSSGQSYEQYF.

V and J are TRBV7-8 and TRBJ2-7; TRBD2 is a possible D gene (6 bases). Trimming removed 5 bases from V and 2 bases from J, with 13 bases in between. Germline CDR1 is SGHVS and CDR2 is FQNEAQ. This CDR3 comprises 14 residues. As DNA, the CDR3 is TGTGCCAGCAGCCCCTCTGGGACTGCCTACGAGCAGTACTTC. Its protein is CASSPSGTAYEQYF.

The rearrangement uses TRBV2 and TRBJ1-5; 9 bases are a match to TRBD1. From germline, CDR1 is SNHLY and CDR2 FYNNEI. CDR3 length: 20 residues. Losses at the gene ends were 2 bases for V and 0 bases for J; bases not matched to a gene: 14. The CDR3 DNA reads TGTGCCAGCAGTGAATCACTCGGGACAGGGCGATTACTTAGCAATCAGCCCCAGCATTTT. This translates into CASSESLGTGRLLSNQPQHF.

The CDR3 sequence is CASSEDSINEQFF. The DNA of the CDR3 is TGTGCCAGCAGTGAAGACAGCATCAATGAGCAGTTCTTC. This rearrangement joins TRBV2 to TRBJ2-1; D remains unclear. V dropped 1 base and J dropped 6 bases, with 7 bases sitting between them. CDR1 is SNHLY, CDR2 FYNNEI, per germline. The CDR3 covers 13 residues.

This chain joins TRBV29-1 and TRBJ2-7; 7 bases fit TRBD1. The CDR3 is 13 amino acids. Germline lookup yields CDR1 SQVTM and CDR2 ANQGSEA. J was trimmed by 5 bases and V by 5 bases; bases with no gene match: 9. CDR3 region: CSVRTGALDEQYF. The CDR3 DNA reads TGCAGCGTTCGGACAGGAGCCTTGGACGAGCAGTACTTC.

The chain has TRBV5-1 and TRBJ1-4; 10 positions match TRBD1. Per germline, CDR1 SGHRS and CDR2 YFSETQ. This CDR3 region has 16 residues. The V and J ends lost 9 bases and 8 bases, in that order; junction bases with no gene match: 16. CDR3: CATKPYPGTGDEKLFF. The CDR3 DNA follows: TGCGCCACCAAACCCTACCCCGGGACAGGGGACGAAAAACTGTTTTTT. The variable domain in full, completed from reference TRBV5-1 and TRBJ1-4, reads KAGVTQTPRYLIKTRGQQVTLSCSPISGHRSVSWYQQTPGQGLQFLFEYFSETQRNKGNFPGRFSGRQFSNSRSEMNVSTLELGDSALYLCATKPYPGTGDEKLFFGSGTQLSVL.

V is TRBV6-5 and J is TRBJ1-2, with D possibly being TRBD1 (5 bases). Trimming removed 2 bases from V and 7 bases from J, with 5 bases in between. CDR3 length equals 11 residues. The germline V gene has CDR1 MNHEY and CDR2 SVGAGI. The CDR3: CASSYGAGYTF. Written as DNA, the CDR3 is TGTGCCAGCAGTTACGGGGCTGGCTACACCTTC.

This clone was counted a single time. The J gene is TRBJ2-3, the V gene TRBV5-1; 13 bases map to TRBD2. J was trimmed by 2 bases and V by 1 base; bases with no gene match: 4. The CDR3 length is 17 residues. Germline CDR1 SGHRS, CDR2 YFSETQ. CDR3 bases: TGCGCCAGCAGCTTGCAGGGACTAGCGGGACTCACAGATACGCAGTATTTT. Protein: CASSLQGLAGLTDTQYF.

This CDR3 reads CASSQFQGSSYEQYF. In DNA, the CDR3 is TGCGCCAGCAGCCAATTCCAGGGGAGCTCCTACGAGCAGTACTTC. The rearrangement joins TRBV4-1 to TRBJ2-7; D possibly corresponds to TRBD1 (6 bases). Germline V gene lookup returns CDR1 MGHRA and CDR2 YSYEKL. Trimming pared 2 bases from V and 0 bases from J, leaving 11 bases between. The CDR3 runs 15 residues.

The V and J genes are TRBV12-3 or TRBV12-4 and TRBJ2-2, with D possibly TRBD1 on 5 matching bases. With 5 bases removed from V and 5 bases from J, the gap between germline ends came to 9 bases. This CDR3 has 13 residues. The CDR3 spells CASSLGHTGELFF. The CDR3 DNA is TGTGCCAGCAGTCTTGGACATACCGGGGAGCTGTTTTTT.

This clone was seen at least ten times. The chain combines TRBV7-9 with TRBJ1-6; 7 nucleotides match TRBD1. CDR1 is SEHNR and CDR2 is FQNEAQ in the germline V gene (reference sequence). The CDR3 runs 15 residues. Trimming at V came to 3 bases and at J to 7 bases, leaving 6 bases not matched to a gene. CDR3 amino acids: CASSFHDRENSPLHF. As DNA, the CDR3 is TGTGCCAGCAGCTTCCATGACAGGGAAAATTCACCCCTCCACTTT.

This clone was observed a handful of times. The chain is built from TRBV28 and TRBJ1-6; D gene ambiguous. Germline CDR1 reads MDHEN; CDR2 reads SYDVKM. This CDR3 has 12 residues. Trimming shortened V by 5 bases and J by 5 bases, and 4 bases separated the two germline ends. The CDR3, as DNA: TGTGCCAGCAGTCCCAATAATTCACCCCTCCACTTT. Translating it yields CASSPNNSPLHF.

The chain uses TRBV2 and TRBJ2-1, with 7 bases that match TRBD1. Germline V CDR1 and CDR2: SNHLY, FYNNEI. V shed 7 bases, J shed 4 bases, and the junction held 7 bases outside the gene matches. The CDR3 is made up of 14 amino acids. In DNA form, the CDR3 reads TGTGCCAGCACCGGGACAGCCGAGTACAATGAGCAGTTCTTC. As protein: CASTGTAEYNEQFF.

V and J are TRBV18 and TRBJ2-2; 14 bases are shared with TRBD2. There are 17 residues in the CDR3. J gave up 4 bases and V 0 bases, and 1 base lay outside the gene matches. CDR1 and CDR2 (germline): KGHSH, LQKENI. In nucleotides, the CDR3 is TGTGCCAGCTCACCACCCGGACTAGCGGGAGGCACCGGGGAGCTGTTTTTT. This translates into CASSPPGLAGGTGELFF.

J is TRBJ2-7 and V is TRBV4-2; weak D call: TRBD1 (6 bases). Germline CDR1 reads LGHNA; CDR2 reads YNFKEQ. The V end lost 0 bases, the J end lost 3 bases, and 21 bases lay between the germline ends. CDR3 size: 18 residues. CDR3: CASSQDGGRARDFYEQYF. CDR3 in DNA: TGTGCCAGCAGCCAAGATGGGGGCAGGGCTAGAGACTTCTACGAGCAGTACTTC.

The genes are TRBV30 and TRBJ1-4; D gene uncertain. V lost 4 bases and J lost 8, with 11 bases in between. CDR1 and CDR2 (germline): GTSNPN, SVGIG (reference sequence). CDR3 length equals 12 residues. CDR3 loop: CAWTPPSEKLFF. The CDR3 nucleotides read TGTGCCTGGACACCGCCGAGCGAAAAACTGTTTTTT.

The genes are TRBV7-3 and TRBJ2-7; TRBD1 matches at 9 bases. Germline V lookup: CDR1 SGHTA, CDR2 FQGTGA. This CDR3 has 15 residues. J lost 3 bases, V lost 5 bases, and 8 bases had no gene match. The CDR3 coding sequence is TGTGCCAGCAGCGAACGGACAGGGGCTCTCTACGAGCAGTACTTC. Translating it yields CASSERTGALYEQYF.

This chain connects TRBV14 to TRBJ2-6; maybe TRBD2 (5 bases). Germline loops: CDR1 SGHDN, CDR2 FVKESK. Trimming pared 3 bases from V and 0 bases from J, leaving 12 bases between. The CDR3 is made up of 17 amino acids. The CDR3 loop is CASSHRGPSSGANVLTF. Written as DNA, the CDR3 is TGTGCCAGCAGCCACCGAGGGCCCAGCTCTGGGGCCAACGTCCTGACTTTC.

The chain is built from TRBV18 and TRBJ2-7, with 7 bases aligning to TRBD1. This CDR3 region has 16 residues. The V gene's germline CDR1 is KGHSH and CDR2 LQKENI. J lost 0 bases, V lost 0 bases, and 5 bases had no gene match. CDR3 in DNA: TGTGCCAGCTCACCACCAGGGGGCTTACGCTCCTACGAGCAGTACTTC. As protein: CASSPPGGLRSYEQYF.

This clone is a singleton in its sample. The chain uses TRBV10-3 and TRBJ2-1, with 8 bases lining up with TRBD2. CDR1 ENHRY and CDR2 SYGVKD come from the germline V gene. CDR3 length equals 14 residues. The junction had 8 bases not matched to a gene; V was cut back by 6 bases and J by 7 bases. The CDR3 DNA reads TGTGCCATCAGAGGTAGCGGGACTGTGAATGAGCAGTTCTTC. This gives the protein CAIRGSGTVNEQFF.

The rearrangement uses TRBV28 and TRBJ1-4; 11 nucleotides line up with TRBD1. This CDR3 spans 16 amino acids. CDR1 is MDHEN, CDR2 SYDVKM, per germline. Losses at the gene ends were 4 bases for V and 6 bases for J; bases not matched to a gene: 7. The chain's CDR3 is CASSSFPGQGDEKLFF. The CDR3 bases are TGTGCCAGCAGTTCCTTCCCGGGACAGGGGGATGAAAAACTGTTTTTT.